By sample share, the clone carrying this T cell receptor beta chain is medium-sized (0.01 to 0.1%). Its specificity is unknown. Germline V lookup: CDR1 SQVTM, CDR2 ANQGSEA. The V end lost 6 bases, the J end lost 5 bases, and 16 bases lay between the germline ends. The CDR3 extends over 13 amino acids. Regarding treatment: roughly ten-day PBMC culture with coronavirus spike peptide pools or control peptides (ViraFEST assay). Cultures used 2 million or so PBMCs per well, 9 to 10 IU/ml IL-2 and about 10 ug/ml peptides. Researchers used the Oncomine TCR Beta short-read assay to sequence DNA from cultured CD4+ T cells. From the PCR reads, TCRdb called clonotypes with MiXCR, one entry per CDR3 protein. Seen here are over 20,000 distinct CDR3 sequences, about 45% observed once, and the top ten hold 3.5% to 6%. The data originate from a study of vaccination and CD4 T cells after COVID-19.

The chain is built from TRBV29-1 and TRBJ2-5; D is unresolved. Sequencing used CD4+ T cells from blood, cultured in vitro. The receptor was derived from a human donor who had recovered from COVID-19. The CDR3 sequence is CSVDDSDGETQYF. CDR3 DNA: TGCAGCGTGGACGATTCGGACGGGGAGACCCAGTACTTC.